These 17 T cell receptor beta chains originate from one sample sequenced in a study of blood T cells in healthy people across ages (dated by TCRdb to about 2015). Library construction relied on 5' RACE. This sample was sequenced with an Illumina HiSeq 2500. A second about 7 to 11 cycle PCR used a sample-barcoded 5' primer and a J-beta primer mix. In TCRdb, the public reads were trimmed at Q25 with fastp and aligned with MiXCR, with productive beta chains retained. Records with the same CDR3 protein are collapsed into one entry carrying the most frequent genes and DNA. The sample has 540,000 or so distinct CDR3 sequences on record, around 48% of them singletons. Around 25% of the sample is held by the ten biggest clonotypes. The sequencing sample was made of blood. Receptors were obtained from a man older than 75 in good health.

The chain couples TRBV7-2 to TRBJ1-1; D gene unclear. CDR3 size: 13 residues. Germline V gives CDR1 SGHTA, CDR2 FQGNSA. V was trimmed by 4 bases and J by 0 bases, leaving 6 bases between them. In DNA, the CDR3 is TGTGCCAGCAGCTACCGATTGAACACTGAAGCTTTCTTT. Translating gives CASSYRLNTEAFF.

This clonotype was observed a handful of times. This chain uses TRBV6-2 or TRBV6-3 with TRBJ2-7; D call uncertain. V shed 2 bases and J shed 6 bases, with 11 bases lying between them. Germline CDR1 reads MNHEY; CDR2 reads SVGEGT. The CDR3 is 13 amino acids. CDR3 DNA: TGTGCCAGCAGTTACGAGGCAGTTAGCGAGCAGTACTTC. As protein: CASSYEAVSEQYF.

The chain employs TRBV18 and TRBJ2-2, with D tentatively TRBD2 (5 bases). This CDR3 has 16 residues. Trimming took 5 bases from V and 4 from J, leaving 17 bases between them. Per germline, CDR1 KGHSH and CDR2 LQKENI. The CDR3 region has the DNA TGTGCCAGCTCATCTGGGAGTATGGTCCCCACCGGGGAGCTGTTTTTT. It specifies CASSSGSMVPTGELFF.

The chain employs TRBV21-1 and TRBJ2-1; the table calls TRBD1, which could not be checked here. TRBV21-1 is classified as a pseudogene. The CDR3 consists of 15 residues. The CDR3 DNA reads TGTGCCAGCAGATTCACCGGGACAGGGGCCAGCGAGCAGTTCTTC. This sequence encodes CASRFTGTGASEQFF.

The V call is TRBV10-3, the J call TRBJ2-1; the D is unclear. The V end lost 2 bases, the J end lost 6 bases, and 14 bases lay between the germline ends. CDR1 ENHRY and CDR2 SYGVKD come from the germline V gene. This CDR3 is built from 15 residues. Here the CDR3 reads CAISERPQWRNEQFF. The CDR3 DNA reads TGTGCCATCAGTGAGAGACCCCAGTGGCGCAATGAGCAGTTCTTC.

This clonotype was detected only a few times. The chain is built from TRBV10-3 and TRBJ2-5, with D possibly being TRBD2 (6 bases). The germline gives CDR1 ENHRY, CDR2 SYGVKD. V was shortened by 5 bases and J by 3 bases, with 16 bases between the two germline ends. This CDR3 is 15 amino acids long. CDR3 coding DNA: TGTGCCATCAGTATAGCCGGGGGTCGAGAAGAGACCCAGTACTTC. Translation gives CAISIAGGREETQYF.

The chain joins TRBV7-8 to TRBJ2-5; D is possibly TRBD1 (5 bases). The end of the DNA fits TRBJ2-7 better, so the J call may be wrong. Germline CDR1 reads SGHVS; CDR2 reads FQNEAQ. The CDR3 extends over 15 amino acids. The CDR3 nucleotides are TGTGCCAGCAGCTTACTGCAGGGCGGATCCTACGAGCAGTACTTC. This gives the protein CASSLLQGGSYEQYF.

V and J are TRBV12-3 or TRBV12-4 and TRBJ2-3, with D perhaps TRBD2 (5 bases). The CDR3 has 15 residues. V was clipped by 6 bases and J by 1 base, with 14 bases between them. The CDR3 is CASSLSARGTDTQYF. The CDR3 coding sequence is TGTGCCAGCAGCCTGTCCGCGAGGGGCACAGATACGCAGTATTTT.

This clonotype occurred once. V usage is TRBV29-1 and J usage is TRBJ1-2; D perhaps matches TRBD1 (5 bases). Trimming left V 4 bases short and J 8 bases short, with 20 bases between. Germline lookup yields CDR1 SQVTM and CDR2 ANQGSEA. CDR3 size: 14 residues. CDR3 bases: TGCAGCGTTGGCCTACCCGGGACCCGGGGGGGCTACACCTTC. Translated, it gives CSVGLPGTRGGYTF. Full variable domain (missing parts from reference TRBV29-1 and TRBJ1-2): SAVISQKPSRDICQRGTSLTIQCQVDSQVTMMFWYRQQPGQSLTLIATANQGSEATYESGFVIDKFPISRPNLTFSTLTVSNMSPEDSSIYLCSVGLPGTRGGYTFGSGTRLTVV.

Concerning this clonotype: An end of the junction differs from the germline gene, which may be a read error. The gene calls are TRBV7-2 and TRBJ2-7, with no clear D. The CDR3 has 12 residues. Germline CDR1 reads SGHTA; CDR2 reads FQGNSA. The CDR3 region has the DNA TGTGCCAGCAGCCTGAGATCCTCCGAGCAGTACTTC. This translates into CASSLRSSEQYF.

There are a few counts of this clonotype. The V and J genes are TRBV20-1 and TRBJ2-1; 13 bases line up with TRBD2. Germline-derived CDR1 and CDR2 are DFQATT and SNEGSKA (reference sequence). There are 15 residues in the CDR3. With 4 bases clipped from V and 4 bases from J, the junction kept 4 bases outside the gene matches. CDR3 in DNA: TGCAGTGCTACACCACTAGCGGGGGGGTACAATGAGCAGTTCTTC. Its protein product is CSATPLAGGYNEQFF.

The chain uses TRBV6-6 and TRBJ2-5; tentatively, D is TRBD1 or TRBD2 (5 bases each). Trimming stripped 6 bases from V and 5 bases from J, with 13 bases between. This CDR3 contains 13 residues. Germline V gene sequence: CDR1 MNHNY, CDR2 SVGAGI (reference sequence). CDR3 sequence (DNA): TGTGCCAGCAGCCCCGGGACCGTGGAGACCCAGTACTTC. This translates into CASSPGTVETQYF.

This clonotype was picked up a small number of times. The V gene is TRBV20-1, the J gene TRBJ1-1; 9 nucleotides agree with TRBD1. This CDR3 region has 14 residues. V was clipped by 6 bases and J by 1 base; unmatched bases: 6. In germline, CDR1 is DFQATT, CDR2 SNEGSKA (reference sequence). CDR3: CSAQGGQGNTEAFF. The CDR3 region has the DNA TGCAGTGCCCAAGGGGGACAGGGGAACACTGAAGCTTTCTTT.

This clonotype showed up just a few times. This chain links TRBV12-3 or TRBV12-4 with TRBJ2-1, with D perhaps TRBD1 (5 bases). V was trimmed by 1 base and J by 4 bases, leaving 14 bases between them. This CDR3 is 16 amino acids long. In DNA, the CDR3 is TGTGCCAGCAGTTTAGAGGGGAATCGAAGGTACAATGAGCAGTTCTTC. Translating it yields CASSLEGNRRYNEQFF.

This clonotype was seen at least ten times. The V call is TRBV6-5, the J call TRBJ2-5, with no clear D. The ends were cut back, 5 bases at V and 2 bases at J, with 9 bases in the middle. Germline assignment: CDR1 MNHEY and CDR2 SVGAGI. The CDR3 extends over 13 amino acids. DNA of the CDR3: TGTGCCAGCAGTCAACGGGCGCAAGAGACCCAGTACTTC. It is translated as CASSQRAQETQYF.

The gene calls are TRBV28 and TRBJ1-5; D uncertain. From germline, CDR1 is MDHEN and CDR2 SYDVKM. V was trimmed by 6 bases and J by 6 bases, leaving 15 bases between them. CDR3 length: 14 residues. CDR3 coding DNA: TGTGCCAGCAGCTCCACCCCGACACGTCAGCCCCAGCATTTT. Translating it yields CASSSTPTRQPQHF. Based on the CDR3 plus reference TRBV28 and TRBJ1-5, the full variable domain is DVKVTQSSRYLVKRTGEKVFLECVQDMDHENMFWYRQDPGLGLRLIYFSYDVKMKEKGDIPEGYSVSREKKERFSLILESASTNQTSMYLCASSSTPTRQPQHFGDGTRLSIL.

Only one count was recorded for this clonotype. The CDR3: CASSSASDDRDNEQFF. In DNA, the CDR3 is TGTGCCAGCAGTTCGGCTTCCGATGACAGAGACAATGAGCAGTTCTTC. This chain uses TRBV6-2 or TRBV6-3 with TRBJ2-1; D might be TRBD1 (5 bases). CDR3 length: 16 residues. V was shortened by 4 bases and J by 5 bases, with 18 bases between the two germline ends. Germline CDR1 is MNHEY and CDR2 is SVGEGT.